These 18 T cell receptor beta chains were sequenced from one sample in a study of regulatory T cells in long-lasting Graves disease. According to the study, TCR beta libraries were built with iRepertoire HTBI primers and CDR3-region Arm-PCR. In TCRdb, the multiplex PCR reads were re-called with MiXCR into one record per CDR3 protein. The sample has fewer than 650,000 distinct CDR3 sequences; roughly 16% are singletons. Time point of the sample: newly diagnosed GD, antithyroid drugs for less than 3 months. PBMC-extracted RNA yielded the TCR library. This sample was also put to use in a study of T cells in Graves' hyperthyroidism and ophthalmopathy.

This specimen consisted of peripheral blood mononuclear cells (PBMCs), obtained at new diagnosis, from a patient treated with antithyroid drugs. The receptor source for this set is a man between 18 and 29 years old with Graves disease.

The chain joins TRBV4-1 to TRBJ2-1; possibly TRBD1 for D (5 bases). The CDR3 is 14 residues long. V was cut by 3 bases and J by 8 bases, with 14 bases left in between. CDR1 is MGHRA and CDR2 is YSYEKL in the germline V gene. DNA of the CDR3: TGCGCCAGCAGCCAGGACATCCAAATCTATGAGCAGTTCTTC. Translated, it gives CASSQDIQIYEQFF.

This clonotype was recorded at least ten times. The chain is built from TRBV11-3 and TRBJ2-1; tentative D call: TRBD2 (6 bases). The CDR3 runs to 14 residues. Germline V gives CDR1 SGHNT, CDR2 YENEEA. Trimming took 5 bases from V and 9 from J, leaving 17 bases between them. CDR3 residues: CASSLFPSVGEQFF. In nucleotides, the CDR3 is TGTGCCAGCAGCCTCTTCCCTAGCGTGGGTGAGCAGTTCTTC.

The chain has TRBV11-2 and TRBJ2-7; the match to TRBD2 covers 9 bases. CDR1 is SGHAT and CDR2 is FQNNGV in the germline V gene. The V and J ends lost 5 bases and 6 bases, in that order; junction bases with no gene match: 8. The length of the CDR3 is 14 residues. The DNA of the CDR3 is TGTGCCAGCAGCCCCCGCCCAGCGGGGGGCGAGCAGTACTTC. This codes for CASSPRPAGGEQYF.

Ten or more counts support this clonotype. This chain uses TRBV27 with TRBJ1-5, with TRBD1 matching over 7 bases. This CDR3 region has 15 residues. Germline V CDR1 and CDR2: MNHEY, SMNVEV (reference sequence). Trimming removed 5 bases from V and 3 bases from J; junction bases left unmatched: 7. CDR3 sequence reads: CASSPTGQFNQPQHF. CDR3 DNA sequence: TGTGCCAGCAGTCCCACGGGACAGTTCAATCAGCCCCAGCATTTT.

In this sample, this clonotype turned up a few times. The CDR3 here is CASSFPDRVFQETQYF. CDR3 nucleotides: TGTGCCAGCAGCTTCCCCGACAGGGTCTTCCAAGAGACCCAGTACTTC. V and J are TRBV11-2 and TRBJ2-5; TRBD1 aligns across 7 bases. J gave up 1 base and V 3 bases, and 8 bases lay outside the gene matches. Germline V gives CDR1 SGHAT, CDR2 FQNNGV. The CDR3 loop spans 16 amino acids.

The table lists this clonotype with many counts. In DNA, the CDR3 is TGTGCCAGCAGCCCAGGTTTCAGCTCCTACGAGCAGTACTTC. Its protein product is CASSPGFSSYEQYF. The V call is TRBV7-6, the J call TRBJ2-7, with no clear D. Germline V gene lookup returns CDR1 SGHVS and CDR2 FNYEAQ. This CDR3 has 14 amino acids. V was clipped by 5 bases and J by 0 bases, with 11 bases between them.

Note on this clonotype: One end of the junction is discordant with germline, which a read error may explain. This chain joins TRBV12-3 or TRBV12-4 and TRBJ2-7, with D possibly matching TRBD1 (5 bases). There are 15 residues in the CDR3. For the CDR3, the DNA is TGTGCCAGCAGTTTGTTCGACAGAGCCACCTACGAGCAGTGCTTC. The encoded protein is CASSLFDRATYEQCF.

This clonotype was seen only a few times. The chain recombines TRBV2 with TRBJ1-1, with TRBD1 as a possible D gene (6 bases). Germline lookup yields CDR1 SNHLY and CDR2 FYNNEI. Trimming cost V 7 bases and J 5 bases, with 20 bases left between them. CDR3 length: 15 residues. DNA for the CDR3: TGTGCCAGCACCGGACCGGGGGGCAGGGAGACTGAAGCTTTCTTT. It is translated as CASTGPGGRETEAFF.

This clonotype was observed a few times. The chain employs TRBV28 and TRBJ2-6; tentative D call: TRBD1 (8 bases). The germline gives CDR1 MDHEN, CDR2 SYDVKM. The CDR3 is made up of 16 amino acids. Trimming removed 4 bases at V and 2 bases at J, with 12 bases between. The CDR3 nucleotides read TGTGCCAGCAGTTACAGGGGGGGCGCTGGGGCCAACGTCCTGACTTTC. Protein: CASSYRGGAGANVLTF.

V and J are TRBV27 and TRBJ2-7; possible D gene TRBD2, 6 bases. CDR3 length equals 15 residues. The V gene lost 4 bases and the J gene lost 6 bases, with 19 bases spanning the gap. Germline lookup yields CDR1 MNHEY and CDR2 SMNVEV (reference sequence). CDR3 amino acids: CASSSTGEPTSEQYF. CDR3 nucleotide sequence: TGTGCCAGCAGTTCAACGGGAGAGCCCACTTCCGAGCAGTACTTC.

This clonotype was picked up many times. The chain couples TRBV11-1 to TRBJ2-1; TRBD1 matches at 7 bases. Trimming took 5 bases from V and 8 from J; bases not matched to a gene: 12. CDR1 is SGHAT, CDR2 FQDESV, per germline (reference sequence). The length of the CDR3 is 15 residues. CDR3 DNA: TGTGCCAGCAGCCCTTACAGGGGTCGGGTCGATGAGCAGTTCTTC. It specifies CASSPYRGRVDEQFF.

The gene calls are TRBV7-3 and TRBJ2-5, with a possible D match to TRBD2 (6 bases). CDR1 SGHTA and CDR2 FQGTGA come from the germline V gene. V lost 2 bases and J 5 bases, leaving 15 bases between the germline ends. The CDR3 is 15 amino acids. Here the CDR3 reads CASSLVGGRDETQYF. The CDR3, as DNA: TGTGCCAGCAGCTTAGTGGGAGGAAGGGATGAGACCCAGTACTTC.

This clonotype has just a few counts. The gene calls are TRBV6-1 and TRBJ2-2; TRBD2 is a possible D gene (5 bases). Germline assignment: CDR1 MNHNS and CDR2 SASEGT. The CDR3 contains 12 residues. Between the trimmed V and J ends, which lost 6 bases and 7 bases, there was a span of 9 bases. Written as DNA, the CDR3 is TGTGCCAGCAGGAGGAGCGGCGGGGAGCTGTTTTTT. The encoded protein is CASRRSGGELFF.

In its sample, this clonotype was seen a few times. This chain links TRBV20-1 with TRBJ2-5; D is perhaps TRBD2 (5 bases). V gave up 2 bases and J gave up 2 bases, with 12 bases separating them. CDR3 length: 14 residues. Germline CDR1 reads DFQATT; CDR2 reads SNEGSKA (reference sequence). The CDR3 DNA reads TGCAGTGCTAGATCCTGGACTGGGCAAGAGACCCAGTACTTC. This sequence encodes CSARSWTGQETQYF.

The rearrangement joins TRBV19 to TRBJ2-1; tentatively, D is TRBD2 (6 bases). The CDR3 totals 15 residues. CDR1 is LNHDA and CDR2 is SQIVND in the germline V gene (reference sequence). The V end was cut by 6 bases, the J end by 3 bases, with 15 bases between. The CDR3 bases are TGTGCCAGTAGACCAGCGGGTTCCGTCTACAATGAGCAGTTCTTC. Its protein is CASRPAGSVYNEQFF.

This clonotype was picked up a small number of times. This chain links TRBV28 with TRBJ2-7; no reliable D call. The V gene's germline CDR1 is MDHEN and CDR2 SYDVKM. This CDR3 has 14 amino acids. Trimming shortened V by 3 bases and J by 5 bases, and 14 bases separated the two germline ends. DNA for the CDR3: TGTGCCAGCAGTTTTTTATCAGAGGCCAACGAGCAGTACTTC. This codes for CASSFLSEANEQYF.

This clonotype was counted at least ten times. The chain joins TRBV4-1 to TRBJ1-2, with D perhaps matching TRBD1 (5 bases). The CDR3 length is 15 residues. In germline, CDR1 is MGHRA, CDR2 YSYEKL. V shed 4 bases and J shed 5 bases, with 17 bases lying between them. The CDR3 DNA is TGCGCCAGCAGCCGACAGTACTCGGCGGGGTATGGCTACACCTTC. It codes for CASSRQYSAGYGYTF.

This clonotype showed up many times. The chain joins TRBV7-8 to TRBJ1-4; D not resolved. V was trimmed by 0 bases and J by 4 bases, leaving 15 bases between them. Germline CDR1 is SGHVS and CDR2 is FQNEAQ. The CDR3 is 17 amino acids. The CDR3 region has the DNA TGTGCCAGCAGCTTAGCAGCAGGCATCGCCCTTAATGAAAAACTGTTTTTT. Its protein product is CASSLAAGIALNEKLFF.